Listed below are T cell receptor beta chains from one sample, sequenced in a study of CD8 T cells in ankylosing spondylitis. TCRdb itself ran the 5' RACE reads through MiXCR, one entry per CDR3 protein. The data contain roughly 300,000 distinct CDR3 sequences, around 8% of them singletons. The specimen was blood, either unsorted or a sorted T cell fraction (not recorded which). The origin of the receptors is a male donor with ankylosing spondylitis. Each CDR3 is given with its conserved first and last residue. The order of the fields is clone size, V gene, D gene, J gene, CDR3 protein, CDR3 DNA. D genes are given only for firm matches. Some rows have no size entry. The others give once, few or many, or a class for an expanded clone.

few	TRBV4-3	TRBD2	TRBJ2-3	CASSQAGGISTDTQYF	TGCGCCAGCAGCCAAGCGGGAGGTATTAGCACAGATACGCAGTATTTT
few	TRBV14	.	TRBJ1-1	CASSHLQGSNTEAFF	TGTGCCAGCAGCCATCTACAGGGATCGAACACTGAAGCTTTCTTT
many	TRBV11-2	.	TRBJ2-2	CASSFSGTGELFF	TGTGCCAGCAGCTTCTCCGGCACCGGGGAGCTGTTTTTT
.	TRBV5-5	.	TRBJ2-1	CASSFGTSYNEQFF	TGTGCCAGCAGCTTCGGGACATCGTACAATGAGCAGTTCTTC
.	TRBV12-3/TRBV12-4	.	TRBJ2-7	CASSLVAGEYEQYF	TGTGCCAGCAGTTTAGTTGCAGGGGAGTACGAGCAGTACTTC
many	TRBV7-2	.	TRBJ1-4	CASSLGTVEKLFF	TGTGCCAGCAGCTTAGGGACAGTCGAAAAACTGTTTTTT
.	TRBV15	TRBD1	TRBJ2-7	CATSSTGTYEQYF	TGTGCCACCAGCTCGACAGGGACCTACGAGCAGTACTTC
few	TRBV3-1	TRBD1	TRBJ2-2	CASSRSGTGVPGELFF	TGTGCCAGCAGCCGATCCGGGACAGGGGTTCCCGGGGAGCTGTTTTTT
.	TRBV5-5	TRBD2	TRBJ2-1	CASSYERDAINEQFF	TGTGCCAGCAGTTACGAGCGGGATGCGATCAATGAGCAGTTCTTC
few	TRBV19	.	TRBJ1-5	CASSIAGGGSNQPQHF	TGTGCCAGTAGTATAGCTGGGGGAGGGAGCAATCAGCCCCAGCATTTT
few	TRBV6-5	TRBD1	TRBJ2-1	CASRYEGQGDNEQFF	TGTGCCAGCCGCTACGAGGGACAGGGGGACAATGAGCAGTTCTTC
.	TRBV29-1	TRBD2	TRBJ2-7	CSVVLTSGRIESYEQYF	TGCAGCGTTGTACTGACTAGCGGGAGGATAGAGTCCTACGAGCAGTACTTC
many	TRBV29-1	.	TRBJ1-5	CSVEVVRVCNQPQHF	TGCAGCGTTGAAGTGGTCAGGGTATGCAATCAGCCCCAGCATTTT
.	TRBV29-1	.	TRBJ1-2	CSVFTGASYGYTF	TGCAGCGTTTTTACCGGGGCATCGTATGGCTACACCTTC
few	TRBV29-1	.	TRBJ2-7	CSVTNGLGQEQYF	TGCAGCGTGACGAACGGCCTAGGTCAGGAGCAGTACTTC
many	TRBV7-9	TRBD2	TRBJ2-1	CASSLRQAGLAGDEQFF	TGTGCCAGCAGCCTTAGACAAGCGGGACTAGCGGGAGATGAGCAGTTCTTC
.	TRBV27	.	TRBJ1-2	CASSPMGAGYTF	TGTGCCAGCAGCCCCATGGGTGCCGGCTACACCTTC
few	TRBV7-3	TRBD2	TRBJ2-3	CASSLITSGASTDTQYF	TGTGCCAGCAGCTTAATCACTAGCGGGGCTAGCACAGATACGCAGTATTTT
.	TRBV27	TRBD1	TRBJ2-7	CASSHRTGLGEQYF	TGTGCCAGCAGTCATAGGACAGGGCTCGGCGAGCAGTACTTC
.	TRBV27	TRBD2	TRBJ2-1	CASSPLAGTSGRNEQFF	TGTGCCAGCAGTCCTTTGGCCGGGACTAGCGGGAGAAATGAGCAGTTCTTC
.	TRBV20-1	.	TRBJ2-1	CSARDYRAVNNEQFF	TGCAGTGCTAGAGATTACAGGGCCGTAAACAATGAGCAGTTCTTC
.	TRBV29-1	.	TRBJ2-2	CSERVRGHGELFF	TGCAGCGAGAGGGTTCGGGGACACGGGGAGCTGTTTTTT
.	TRBV20-1	TRBD2	TRBJ2-1	CSARDPWTSSYNEQFF	TGCAGTGCTAGAGACCCATGGACTAGCTCCTACAATGAGCAGTTCTTC
.	TRBV10-3	TRBD1	TRBJ2-5	CAISGQGLWETQYF	TGTGCCATCAGTGGACAGGGTCTATGGGAGACCCAGTACTTC
.	TRBV2	TRBD2	TRBJ2-7	CASKTSGYEQYF	TGTGCCAGCAAGACTAGCGGCTACGAGCAGTACTTC
many	TRBV10-3	TRBD2	TRBJ2-2	CATAAGGSSAGELFF	TGTGCCACCGCAGCGGGGGGGAGTTCGGCCGGGGAGCTGTTTTTT
few	TRBV5-1	.	TRBJ1-1	CASSFIRARDTEAFF	TGCGCCAGCAGCTTCATTCGCGCCCGGGACACTGAAGCTTTCTTT